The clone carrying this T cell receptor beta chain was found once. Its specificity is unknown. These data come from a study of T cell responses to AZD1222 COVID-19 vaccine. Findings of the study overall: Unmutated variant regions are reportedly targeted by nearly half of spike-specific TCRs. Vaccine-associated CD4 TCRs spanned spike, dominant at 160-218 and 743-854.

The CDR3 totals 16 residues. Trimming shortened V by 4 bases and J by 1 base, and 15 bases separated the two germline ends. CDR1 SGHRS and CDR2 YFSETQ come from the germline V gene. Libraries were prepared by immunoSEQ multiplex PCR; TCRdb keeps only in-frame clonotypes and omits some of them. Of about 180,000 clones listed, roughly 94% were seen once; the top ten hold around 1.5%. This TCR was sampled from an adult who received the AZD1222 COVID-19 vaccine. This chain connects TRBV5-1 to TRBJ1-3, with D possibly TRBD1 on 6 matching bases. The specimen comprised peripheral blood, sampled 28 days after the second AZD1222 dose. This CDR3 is CASSDNTGRSGNTIYF. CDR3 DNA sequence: TGCGCCAGCAGCGACAACACAGGGAGATCTGGAAACACCATATATTTT.